This TCR beta chain was recovered during a study of response to subunit inactivated influenza vaccine. The study's findings and limits: Authors suggested each seasonal influenza vaccination recruits few new T cells.

A single count supports this clonotype. Antigen specificity is unknown. This CDR3 contains 14 residues. Trimming took 3 bases from V and 4 from J; bases not matched to a gene: 6. From germline, CDR1 is SGHRS and CDR2 YFSETQ. A single record per CDR3 protein comes from TCRdb applying MiXCR to the RT-PCR reads. The table records hundreds of thousands of distinct CDR3 sequences, less than 20% of them present only once. The source was PBMCs from blood, collected 5 days after vaccination. The sequence was obtained from a man aged 45 to 65 who received an inactivated influenza vaccine. J is TRBJ1-1 and V is TRBV5-1, with TRBD1 identical over 7 bases. The CDR3 coding sequence is TGCGCCAGCAGCTGGTTGCAGGGGGGCACTGAAGCTTTCTTT. Protein product: CASSWLQGGTEAFF.